The next 7 T cell receptor beta chains were all read from a single sample in a study of cytotoxic CD8 clonotypes in ibrutinib-treated CLL. Here immunoSEQ multiplex PCR was the method, and the copy in TCRdb shows in-frame clones only, minus some. Among about 140,000 clones listed, over 75% were seen once. The specimen was PBMCs, collected after 36 months of ibrutinib treatment. The source is a human donor with chronic lymphocytic leukemia.

The chain carries TRBV5-1 and TRBJ2-7; D uncertain. V lost 5 bases, J lost 0 bases, and 6 bases lay in between. There are 12 residues in the CDR3. CDR1 and CDR2 from the germline V gene are SGHRS and YFSETQ. The CDR3 is CASRRDSYEQYF. The CDR3 coding sequence is TGCGCCAGCAGGCGAGACTCCTACGAGCAGTACTTC.

The gene calls are TRBV4-1 and TRBJ2-1, with 7 bases matching TRBD2. Looked up from germline, CDR1 is MGHRA and CDR2 is YSYEKL. There are 15 residues in the CDR3. V was pared by 8 bases and J by 1 base, with 8 bases of the junction left unmatched. Here the CDR3 DNA reads TGCGCCAGCCGCCCCTATAGCGGGTCCTACAATGAGCAGTTCTTC. This encodes CASRPYSGSYNEQFF.

The genes are TRBV25-1 and TRBJ2-1; TRBD2 is a possible D gene (6 bases). This CDR3 comprises 11 residues. The germline V gene encodes CDR1 MGHDK and CDR2 SYGVNS. V was trimmed by 7 bases and J by 9 bases, leaving 10 bases between them. CDR3 protein: CASILAREQFF. The CDR3 DNA sequence: TGTGCCAGCATTCTAGCGCGTGAGCAGTTCTTC.

V gene TRBV5-1 combines with J gene TRBJ2-1; D perhaps matches TRBD1 (7 bases). The CDR3 loop spans 15 amino acids. Germline V lookup: CDR1 SGHRS, CDR2 YFSETQ. V shed 3 bases and J shed 8 bases, with 18 bases lying between them. The CDR3 DNA reads TGCGCCAGCAGCTCGCAGGGGGGAGCAGGCGATGAGCAGTTCTTC. Amino acids: CASSSQGGAGDEQFF.

This chain joins TRBV5-6 and TRBJ2-2; 7 positions agree with TRBD1. Germline assignment: CDR1 SGHDT and CDR2 YYEEEE. Germline trimming cut 0 bases from V and 4 bases from J; bases unmatched to any gene: 9. This CDR3 is built from 17 residues. This CDR3 reads CASSLAGIQGTTGELFF. Written as DNA, the CDR3 is TGTGCCAGCAGCTTGGCGGGGATACAGGGGACCACCGGGGAGCTGTTTTTT.

The chain carries TRBV5-1 and TRBJ1-2; tentative D call: TRBD1 (5 bases). There are 14 residues in the CDR3. Germline V gives CDR1 SGHRS, CDR2 YFSETQ. V was pared by 1 base and J by 6 bases, with 13 bases between. This CDR3 is CASSLSLGEDGYTF. DNA for the CDR3: TGCGCCAGCAGCTTGTCTCTGGGGGAGGATGGCTACACCTTC.

This clone was recorded a few times. J is TRBJ2-7 and V is TRBV29-1; D uncertain. The ends were cut back, 1 base at V and 2 bases at J, with 15 bases in the middle. Germline loops: CDR1 SQVTM, CDR2 ANQGSEA. This CDR3 is 15 amino acids long. CDR3 protein: CSVEASSQSPYEQYF. CDR3 DNA: TGCAGCGTTGAAGCCAGTAGTCAGTCCCCCTACGAGCAGTACTTC.